These 24 T cell receptor beta chains originate from one sample sequenced in a study of regulatory T cells in long-lasting Graves disease (dated by TCRdb to the early 2020s). The library was produced with multiplex PCR. Sequencer: Illumina HiSeq 4000. TCR beta libraries were built with iRepertoire HTBI primers and Arm-PCR amplification of CDR3 regions. TCRdb passed the public sequencing reads through fastp at Q25 and MiXCR, retaining productive beta sequences. Identical CDR3 proteins give one entry, which carries the most common genes and DNA. This sample has approximately 540,000 distinct CDR3 sequences in its table, and 12% of those were observed once. The ten largest clones add up to 7.5% to 9% of the sample. The time point label of this sample denotes: newly diagnosed GD, antithyroid drugs for less than 3 months. For both TCR sequencing and RNA sequencing, RNA was extracted from PBMCs in TRIzol.

The data were also submitted as part of a second study, on T cells in Graves' hyperthyroidism and ophthalmopathy.

Specimen: peripheral blood mononuclear cells (PBMCs), collected at new diagnosis, from a patient treated with antithyroid drugs. The source of these receptors is a woman in her 30s with Graves disease. Donor details come from another sample of the same person, matched by shared clones.

This clonotype occurred a few times. The chain links TRBV9 to TRBJ2-7; tentatively, D is TRBD1 (5 bases). CDR1 SGDLS and CDR2 YYNGEE come from the germline V gene. The CDR3 runs to 15 residues. The V and J ends lost 0 bases and 0 bases respectively, with 10 bases between them. For the CDR3, the DNA is TGTGCCAGCAGCGTAGACGGGCAGGGCTCCTACGAGCAGTACTTC. Protein sequence: CASSVDGQGSYEQYF.

The chain recombines TRBV15 with TRBJ2-5; no firm D call. CDR1 is LNHNV, CDR2 YYDKDF, per germline (reference sequence). This CDR3 has 15 residues. V was cut by 4 bases and J by 1 base, with 13 bases left in between. In DNA, the CDR3 is TGTGCCACCAGCACGTTAATCGGCTTCCAAGAGACCCAGTACTTC. Translated, it gives CATSTLIGFQETQYF.

This clonotype has more than one count but fewer than ten. The rearrangement joins TRBV18 to TRBJ1-4; 7 nucleotides line up with TRBD1. Germline V lookup: CDR1 KGHSH, CDR2 LQKENI. There are 14 residues in the CDR3. The trim removed 3 bases at V and 8 bases at J, leaving 6 bases unmatched. CDR3 sequence (DNA): TGTGCCAGCTCACCCCAGGGGGTTGGAGAAAAACTGTTTTTT. It yields the protein CASSPQGVGEKLFF.

The chain employs TRBV7-3 and TRBJ2-1; TRBD2 matches at 8 bases. V gave up 5 bases and J gave up 11 bases; unmatched junction bases: 5. Germline lookup yields CDR1 SGHTA and CDR2 FQGTGA. The CDR3 covers 12 residues. CDR3 region: CASSQIAGKQFF. The CDR3 DNA follows: TGTGCCAGCAGCCAAATAGCGGGAAAGCAGTTCTTC.

Note on this clonotype: A read error may explain this, as a much larger clone is one base away. This chain uses TRBV4-1 with TRBJ2-7; tentative D call: TRBD1 (6 bases). The V gene lost 6 bases and the J gene lost 3 bases, with 15 bases spanning the gap. The CDR3 spans 14 residues. Germline assignment: CDR1 MGHRA and CDR2 YSYEKL. The CDR3 here is CASSQRSRGYEQYF. CDR3 nucleotide sequence: TGCGCCAGCAGTCAGCGTAGCAGGGGCTACGAGCAGTACTTC.

In its sample, this clonotype was seen many times. The chain carries TRBV18 and TRBJ2-5, with no clear D. The CDR3 sequence is 16 residues long. V lost 3 bases to trimming and J lost 4 bases, with 18 bases between them. Germline V lookup: CDR1 KGHSH, CDR2 LQKENI. The chain's CDR3 is CASSPYLGVGGETQYF. DNA for the CDR3: TGTGCCAGCTCACCTTATCTTGGGGTTGGTGGAGAGACCCAGTACTTC.

Details on this clonotype: Germline is not matched at one junction end, which may reflect a read error. The chain links TRBV4-1 to TRBJ2-7; the D gene is possibly TRBD2 (5 bases). The germline gives CDR1 MGHRA, CDR2 YSYEKL. The CDR3 totals 15 residues. The CDR3 protein is CASSPWWTSSHEQCF. As DNA, the CDR3 is TGCGCCAGCAGCCCGTGGTGGACCTCTAGCCACGAGCAGTGCTTC.

This clonotype has ten or more counts. The genes are TRBV11-3 and TRBJ2-3; no reliable D call. Germline V lookup: CDR1 SGHNT, CDR2 YENEEA. The CDR3 sequence is 13 residues long. Deletions cut 3 bases from V and 8 bases from J, with 12 bases between. Here the CDR3 reads CASSFRTASTQYF. The DNA of the CDR3 is TGTGCCAGCAGCTTTCGGACCGCGAGTACGCAGTATTTT.

The sample holds many counts of this clonotype. The chain couples TRBV11-3 to TRBJ1-1; no clear D gene. The ends were cut back, 5 bases at V and 1 base at J, with 8 bases in the middle. The germline CDR1 and CDR2 sequences are SGHNT and YENEEA. The CDR3 sequence is 13 residues long. The DNA of the CDR3 is TGTGCCAGCAGCCGATACCGGAACACTGAAGCTTTCTTT. Its protein is CASSRYRNTEAFF.

This clonotype was counted a few times. This may be a read error: a much more frequent sequence differs by one nucleotide. This chain links TRBV30 with TRBJ1-1; D uncertain. This CDR3 contains 11 residues. Germline CDR1 GTSNPN, CDR2 SVGIG (reference sequence). CDR3 in amino acids: CAWSQNTGAFF. In DNA form, the CDR3 reads TGTGCCTGGAGTCAGAACACTGGAGCTTTCTTT.

This clonotype was seen a handful of times. The V gene is TRBV13, the J gene TRBJ1-2; the D gene is possibly TRBD1 (5 bases). The CDR3 is 14 amino acids. V lost 4 bases and J lost 6, with 15 bases in between. CDR1 is PRHDT and CDR2 is FYEKMQ in the germline V gene (reference sequence). CDR3 nucleotides: TGTGCCAGCAGCTCACCGCCGGGGCCGGATGGCTACACCTTC. As protein: CASSSPPGPDGYTF.

This clonotype was counted ten times or more. V usage is TRBV9 and J usage is TRBJ1-1; D may be TRBD1 (5 bases). The CDR3 has 15 amino acids. V was trimmed by 1 base and J by 1 base, leaving 11 bases between them. From germline, CDR1 is SGDLS and CDR2 YYNGEE. The CDR3 sequence: CASSVSWGENTEAFF. The CDR3 DNA sequence: TGTGCCAGCAGCGTATCTTGGGGGGAGAACACTGAAGCTTTCTTT.

There are many counts of this clonotype. The V call is TRBV11-2, the J call TRBJ2-7; D is tentatively TRBD1 or TRBD2 (5 bases each). Trimming shortened V by 4 bases and J by 0 bases, and 16 bases separated the two germline ends. Germline loops: CDR1 SGHAT, CDR2 FQNNGV. This CDR3 contains 16 residues. Here the CDR3 reads CASSSRDPGLSYEQYF. CDR3 in DNA: TGTGCCAGCAGCTCCCGGGACCCTGGACTCTCCTACGAGCAGTACTTC.

This clonotype has at least ten counts. One end of the junction fails to match germline, which may point to a read error. V usage is TRBV5-5 and J usage is TRBJ2-5; D may be TRBD1 or TRBD2 (5 bases each). There are 17 residues in the CDR3. Germline V gene sequence: CDR1 SGHKS, CDR2 YYEKEE (reference sequence). CDR3 amino acids: CASNLAGSGRVRETQYF. The CDR3 bases are TGTGCCAGCAACTTGGCGGGCTCGGGCAGGGTGAGGGAGACCCAGTACTTC. The full variable domain, completed using reference TRBV5-5 and TRBJ2-5, is DAGVTQSPTHLIKTRGQQVTLRCSPISGHKSVSWYQQVLGQGPQFIFQYYEKEERGRGNFPDRFSARQFPNYSSELNVNALLLGDSALYLCASNLAGSGRVRETQYFGPGTRLLVL.

In its sample, this clonotype was seen many times. The J gene is TRBJ2-1, the V gene TRBV20-1; D might be TRBD2 (7 bases). The CDR3 consists of 15 residues. CDR1 DFQATT and CDR2 SNEGSKA come from the germline V gene (reference sequence). Trimming removed 5 bases from V and 8 bases from J, with 22 bases in between. The CDR3 DNA follows: TGCAGTGCTCCGGGGGGCGCCCAAGGTTTGGATGAGCAGTTCTTC. Translating it yields CSAPGGAQGLDEQFF.

This clonotype appeared a few times. J is TRBJ1-2 and V is TRBV30, with D hard to call. The V end lost 0 bases, the J end lost 3 bases, and 11 bases lay between the germline ends. Germline loops: CDR1 GTSNPN, CDR2 SVGIG (reference sequence). This CDR3 is 14 amino acids long. Written as DNA, the CDR3 is TGTGCCTGGAGTGTTCTTTGGGCAGACTATGGCTACACCTTC. Translating gives CAWSVLWADYGYTF.

This clonotype was counted many times. The CDR3 nucleotides are TGTGCCAGCAGCCTATACCCGGAATACGAGCAGTACTTC. Residues: CASSLYPEYEQYF. The chain recombines TRBV11-2 with TRBJ2-7; no clear D. CDR3 length: 13 amino acids. Trimming left V 5 bases short and J 4 bases short, with 12 bases between. Germline CDR1 is SGHAT and CDR2 is FQNNGV.

This clonotype was observed many times. The gene calls are TRBV11-2 and TRBJ2-1; D remains ambiguous. The CDR3 runs to 15 residues. The germline V gene has CDR1 SGHAT and CDR2 FQNNGV. Trimming stripped 5 bases from V and 0 bases from J, with 11 bases between. CDR3 sequence (DNA): TGTGCCAGCAGCGCCGGCGGTAGCTCCTACAATGAGCAGTTCTTC. As protein: CASSAGGSSYNEQFF. Variable domain in full (rest from reference TRBV11-2 and TRBJ2-1): EAGVAQSPRYKIIEKRQSVAFWCNPISGHATLYWYQQILGQGPKLLIQFQNNGVVDDSQLPKDRFSAERLKGVDSTLKIQPAKLEDSAVYLCASSAGGSSYNEQFFGPGTRLTVL.

This clonotype was seen a few times. V and J are TRBV4-3 and TRBJ2-6; D remains unclear. V lost 1 base and J lost 0, with 10 bases in between. The CDR3 totals 17 residues. Germline V lookup: CDR1 LGHNA, CDR2 YSLEER. The CDR3 loop reads CASSQVGSGSGANVLTF. The CDR3 bases are TGCGCCAGCAGCCAAGTGGGGTCCGGCTCTGGGGCCAACGTCCTGACTTTC.

This clonotype came up many times. This sequence joins TRBV10-3 and TRBJ2-4; D may be TRBD2 (6 bases). V shed 5 bases and J shed 0 bases, with 8 bases lying between them. The length of the CDR3 is 14 residues. Germline assignment: CDR1 ENHRY and CDR2 SYGVKD. The CDR3 DNA follows: TGTGCCATCAGTCCCGGGGGAGCCAAAAACATTCAGTACTTC. This gives the protein CAISPGGAKNIQYF.

This clonotype was recorded at least ten times. V is TRBV20-1 and J is TRBJ1-5; no clear D gene. The CDR3 loop spans 15 amino acids. The germline V and J ends were trimmed by 0 bases and 7 bases, with 16 bases remaining between them. Looked up from germline, CDR1 is DFQATT and CDR2 is SNEGSKA (reference sequence). The CDR3 DNA sequence: TGCAGTGCTAGAGATAGGATGGGTGGGTGGCAGCCCCAGCATTTT. Protein: CSARDRMGGWQPQHF.

This clonotype occurred a few times. The chain joins TRBV7-6 to TRBJ2-1, with 9 bases identical to TRBD2. Germline V gives CDR1 SGHVS, CDR2 FNYEAQ. The CDR3 has 17 amino acids. V lost 1 base and J lost 6; bases outside the gene matches: 10. The CDR3 DNA sequence: TGTGCCAGCAGCTTAGGGTTACGCGGGAGGGCCGTCAATGAGCAGTTCTTC. As protein: CASSLGLRGRAVNEQFF.

The chain links TRBV7-9 to TRBJ2-1; 10 bases map to TRBD2. Germline V gene sequence: CDR1 SEHNR, CDR2 FQNEAQ (reference sequence). The CDR3 totals 15 residues. Trimming removed 2 bases from V and 9 bases from J; junction bases left unmatched: 7. CDR3 sequence (DNA): TGTGCCAGCAGCTTAACTAGCGGGATGGTTCTTGAGCAGTTCTTC. Its translation: CASSLTSGMVLEQFF.

As regards this clonotype: This sequence may be a read error, since a much larger clone differs from it by one base. The chain uses TRBV15 and TRBJ2-3; the D is unclear. Germline CDR1 reads LNHNV; CDR2 reads YYDKDF (reference sequence). V was clipped by 4 bases and J by 4 bases, with 18 bases between them. The length of the CDR3 is 16 residues. CDR3 loop: CATSMFLVGSADTQYF. The CDR3 region has the DNA TGTGCCACCAGCATGTTTCTAGTAGGGTCCGCAGATACGCAGTATTTT.